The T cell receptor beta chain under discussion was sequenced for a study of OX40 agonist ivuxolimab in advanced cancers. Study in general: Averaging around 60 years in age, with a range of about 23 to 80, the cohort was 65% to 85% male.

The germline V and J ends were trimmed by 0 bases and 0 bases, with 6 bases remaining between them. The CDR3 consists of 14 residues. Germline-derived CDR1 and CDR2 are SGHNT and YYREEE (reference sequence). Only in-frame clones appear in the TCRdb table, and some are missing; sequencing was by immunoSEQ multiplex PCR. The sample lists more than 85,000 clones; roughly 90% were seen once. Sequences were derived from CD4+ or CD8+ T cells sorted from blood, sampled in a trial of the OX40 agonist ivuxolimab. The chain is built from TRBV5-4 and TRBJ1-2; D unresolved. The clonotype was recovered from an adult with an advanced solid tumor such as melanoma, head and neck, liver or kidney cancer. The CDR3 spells CASSLVQTNYGYTF. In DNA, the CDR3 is TGTGCCAGCAGCTTGGTTCAGACTAACTATGGCTACACCTTC.